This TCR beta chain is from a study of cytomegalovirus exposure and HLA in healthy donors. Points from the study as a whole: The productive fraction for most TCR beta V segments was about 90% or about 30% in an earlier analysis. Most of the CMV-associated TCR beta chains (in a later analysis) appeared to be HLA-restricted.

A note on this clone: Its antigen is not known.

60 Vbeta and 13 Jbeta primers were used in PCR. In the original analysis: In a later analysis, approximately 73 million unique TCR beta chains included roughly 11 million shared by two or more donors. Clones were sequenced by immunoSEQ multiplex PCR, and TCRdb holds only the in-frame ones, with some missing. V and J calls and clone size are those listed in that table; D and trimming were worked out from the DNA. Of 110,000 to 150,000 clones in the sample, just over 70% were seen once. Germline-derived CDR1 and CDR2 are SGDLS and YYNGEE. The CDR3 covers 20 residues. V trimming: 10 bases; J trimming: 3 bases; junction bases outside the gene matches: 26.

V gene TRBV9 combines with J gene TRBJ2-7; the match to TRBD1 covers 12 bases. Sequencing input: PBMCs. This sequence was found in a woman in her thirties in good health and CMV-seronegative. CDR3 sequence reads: CAGLIGRDRGREAGHYEQYV. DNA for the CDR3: TGTGCCGGACTAATCGGTCGGGACAGGGGGCGAGAGGCGGGGCACTACGAGCAGTACGTC.